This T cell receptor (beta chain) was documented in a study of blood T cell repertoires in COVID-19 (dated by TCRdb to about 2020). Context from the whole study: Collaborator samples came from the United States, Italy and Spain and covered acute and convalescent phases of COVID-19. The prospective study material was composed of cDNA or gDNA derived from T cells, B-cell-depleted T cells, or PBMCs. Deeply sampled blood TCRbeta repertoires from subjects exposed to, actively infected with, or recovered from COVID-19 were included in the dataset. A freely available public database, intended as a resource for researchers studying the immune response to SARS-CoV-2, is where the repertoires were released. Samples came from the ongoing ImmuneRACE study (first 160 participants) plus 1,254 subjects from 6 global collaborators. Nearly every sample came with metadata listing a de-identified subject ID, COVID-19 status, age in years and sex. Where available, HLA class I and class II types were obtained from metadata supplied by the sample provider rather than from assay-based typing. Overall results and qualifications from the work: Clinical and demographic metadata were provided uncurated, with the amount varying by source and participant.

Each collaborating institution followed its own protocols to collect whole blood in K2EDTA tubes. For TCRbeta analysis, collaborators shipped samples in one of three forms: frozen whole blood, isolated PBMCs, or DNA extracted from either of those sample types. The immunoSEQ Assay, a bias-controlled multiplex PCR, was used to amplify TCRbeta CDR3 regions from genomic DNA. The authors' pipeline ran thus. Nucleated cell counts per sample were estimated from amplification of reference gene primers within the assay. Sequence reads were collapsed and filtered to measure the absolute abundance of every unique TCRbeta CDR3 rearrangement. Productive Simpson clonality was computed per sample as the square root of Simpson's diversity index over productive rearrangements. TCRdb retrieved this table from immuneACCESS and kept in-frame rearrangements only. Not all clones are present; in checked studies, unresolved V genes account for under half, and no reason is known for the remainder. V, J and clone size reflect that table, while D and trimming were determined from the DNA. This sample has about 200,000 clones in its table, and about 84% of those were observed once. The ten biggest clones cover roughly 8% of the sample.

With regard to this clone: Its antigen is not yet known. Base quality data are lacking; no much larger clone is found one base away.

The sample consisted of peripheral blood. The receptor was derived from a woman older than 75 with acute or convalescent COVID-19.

CDR3 protein: CASSPKQPATNEKLFF. In nucleotide form, the sequence is TGTGCCAGCTCACCAAAACAGCCAGCAACTAATGAAAAACTGTTTTTT. Recombination joined TRBV18 with TRBJ1-4; too little of a D gene remains to name it. The CDR3 covers 16 residues, taking in both the cysteine and the phenylalanine. Only the CDR3 part of the read is kept: 48 bases, read in frame from the first base. The trim is 2 bases for V and 0 bases for J, with a gap of 10 bases between the germline ends. CDR1 and CDR2 are read off the germline V gene as KGHSH and LQKENI.